Below, 24 T cell receptor beta chains from the same sample are listed, as sequenced in a study of brain T cells in children with intractable seizures. Clones were sequenced by immunoSEQ multiplex PCR, and TCRdb holds only the in-frame ones, with some missing. Counted here are 340,000 or so clones, over 90% occurring once; the ten biggest clones make up approximately 5%. Indicated time point: blood from clinic visit 5 months post-surgery; TSC patient then seizure free. This specimen consisted of peripheral blood, obtained about 5 months after surgery. The receptor source for this set is a boy in the first two years of life with tuberous sclerosis and intractable seizures.

V is TRBV5-1 and J is TRBJ2-7; 9 nucleotides align to TRBD1. Germline lookup yields CDR1 SGHRS and CDR2 YFSETQ. The V segment lost 0 bases and the J segment 3 bases; nucleotides outside the gene matches: 7. The CDR3 runs to 16 residues. The CDR3 DNA reads TGCGCCAGCAGCTTGGCCCCCGGGACAGGGAACTACGAGCAGTACTTC. Amino acid sequence: CASSLAPGTGNYEQYF.

The chain recombines TRBV12-3 or TRBV12-4 with TRBJ1-6; D is undetermined. V was pared by 6 bases and J by 11 bases, with 11 bases between. This CDR3 is 12 amino acids long. The chain's CDR3 is CASSSWGTPLHF. DNA of the CDR3: TGTGCCAGCAGCTCATGGGGTACACCCCTCCACTTT.

V is TRBV29-1 and J is TRBJ2-5; no clear D gene. Trimming cost V 4 bases and J 4 bases, with 10 bases left between them. This CDR3 is built from 12 residues. Germline V gene sequence: CDR1 SQVTM, CDR2 ANQGSEA. CDR3 bases: TGCAGCGTTGGAAGGATTGGAGAGACCCAGTACTTC. Amino acids: CSVGRIGETQYF.

This chain links TRBV20-1 with TRBJ2-7; D uncertain. Trimming took off 3 bases at V and 3 bases at J, with 15 bases between the two ends. The CDR3 loop spans 14 amino acids. CDR1 is DFQATT and CDR2 is SNEGSKA in the germline V gene (reference sequence). The DNA for the CDR3 is TGCAGTGCTAGTGAGGTCGGAAATAGCTACGAGCAGTACTTC. Amino acid sequence: CSASEVGNSYEQYF.

This clone occurred a few times. The CDR3 loop is CASSLVAGEGYGYTF. The CDR3 DNA sequence: TGTGCCAGCAGCTTAGTGGCAGGGGAAGGCTATGGCTACACCTTC. This chain connects TRBV7-3 to TRBJ1-2; tentatively, D is TRBD1 (6 bases). Trimming removed 2 bases from V and 4 bases from J, with 14 bases in between. Germline CDR1 is SGHTA and CDR2 is FQGTGA. The CDR3 totals 15 residues. Variable domain in full (rest from reference TRBV7-3 and TRBJ1-2): GAGVSQTPSNKVTEKGKYVELRCDPISGHTALYWYRQSLGQGPEFLIYFQGTGAADDSGLPNDRFFAVRPEGSVSTLKIQRTERGDSAVYLCASSLVAGEGYGYTFGSGTRLTVV.

V usage is TRBV5-1 and J usage is TRBJ2-7, with 8 bases identical to TRBD2. V dropped 2 bases and J dropped 0; count of bases not matched to a gene: 1. Per the germline V gene, CDR1 is SGHRS and CDR2 is YFSETQ. There are 14 residues in the CDR3. CDR3 sequence reads: CASSFGGDSYEQYF. In DNA, the CDR3 is TGCGCCAGCAGCTTCGGGGGGGACTCCTACGAGCAGTACTTC.

The chain combines TRBV5-1 with TRBJ2-5; D is unclear. The CDR3 consists of 12 residues. Trimming stripped 4 bases from V and 1 base from J, with 5 bases between. Germline values: CDR1 SGHRS, CDR2 YFSETQ. In DNA form, the CDR3 reads TGCGCCAGCAGCATATCCCAAGAGACCCAGTACTTC. Translated: CASSISQETQYF.

The chain employs TRBV14 and TRBJ1-1; D unclear. Trimming removed 4 bases from V and 1 base from J, with 4 bases in between. The CDR3 is made up of 12 amino acids. CDR1 SGHDN and CDR2 FVKESK come from the germline V gene. The CDR3 here is CASSPTNTEAFF. The CDR3 DNA sequence: TGTGCCAGCAGCCCGACGAACACTGAAGCTTTCTTT.

V and J are TRBV2 and TRBJ1-5, with no clear D. CDR1 is SNHLY and CDR2 is FYNNEI in the germline V gene. This CDR3 contains 14 residues. The V gene lost 4 bases and the J gene lost 2 bases, with 9 bases spanning the gap. The CDR3 nucleotides read TGTGCCAGCAGTGTTCCGGGAGGCAATCAGCCCCAGCATTTT. Its protein product is CASSVPGGNQPQHF.

V and J are TRBV7-9 and TRBJ1-2; D remains unclear. Trimming removed 1 base from V and 5 bases from J, with 8 bases in between. The CDR3 consists of 13 residues. Per the germline V gene, CDR1 is SEHNR and CDR2 is FQNEAQ (reference sequence). CDR3 sequence reads: CASSLGPWYGYTF. The CDR3 DNA reads as TGTGCCAGCAGCTTAGGCCCATGGTATGGCTACACCTTC.

This clone was recorded once. This rearrangement joins TRBV5-4 to TRBJ2-3; D remains ambiguous. The CDR3 spans 12 residues. V lost 0 bases and J lost 6, with 5 bases in between. The germline CDR1 and CDR2 sequences are SGHNT and YYREEE (reference sequence). This CDR3 reads CASSLGWDTQYF. In DNA, the CDR3 is TGTGCCAGCAGCTTGGGTTGGGATACGCAGTATTTT.

The J gene is TRBJ2-3, the V gene TRBV30; D may be TRBD1 (5 bases). V lost 3 bases to trimming and J lost 2 bases, with 9 bases between them. CDR3 length: 13 residues. Per germline, CDR1 GTSNPN and CDR2 SVGIG (reference sequence). The chain's CDR3 is CAWRWGLTDTQYF. The CDR3 DNA is TGTGCCTGGAGGTGGGGCCTCACAGATACGCAGTATTTT. The entire variable domain, with the rest obtained from reference TRBV30 and TRBJ2-3, is as follows: SQTIHQWPATLVQPVGSPLSLECTVEGTSNPNLYWYRQAAGRGLQLLFYSVGIGQISSEVPQNLSASRPQDRQFILSSKKLLLSDSGFYLCAWRWGLTDTQYFGPGTRLTVL.

This sequence joins TRBV9 and TRBJ1-1; possibly TRBD1 for D (5 bases). The CDR3 has 15 residues. V was trimmed by 0 bases and J by 4 bases, leaving 13 bases between them. Germline-derived CDR1 and CDR2 are SGDLS and YYNGEE. CDR3 sequence reads: CASSVATGDGTEAFF. CDR3 DNA sequence: TGTGCCAGCAGCGTAGCTACCGGGGACGGCACTGAAGCTTTCTTT. Full variable domain (remainder filled in from reference TRBV9 and TRBJ1-1): DSGVTQTPKHLITATGQRVTLRCSPRSGDLSVYWYQQSLDQGLQFLIQYYNGEERAKGNILERFSAQQFPDLHSELNLSSLELGDSALYFCASSVATGDGTEAFFGQGTRLTVV.

Details on this clone: The sample holds other DNA sequences that translate to the same CDR3. The V call is TRBV30, the J call TRBJ1-1; D is ambiguous. V was pared by 5 bases and J by 2 bases, with 6 bases between. CDR3 size: 11 residues. CDR1 and CDR2 from the germline V gene are GTSNPN and SVGIG (reference sequence). Written as DNA, the CDR3 is TGTGCCTGGTCGGACAACACTGAAGCTTTCTTT. Its protein product is CAWSDNTEAFF.

The V and J genes are TRBV6-6 and TRBJ1-5; D is possibly TRBD1 (5 bases). The ends were cut back, 5 bases at V and 3 bases at J, with 26 bases in the middle. CDR3 size: 19 residues. The V gene's germline CDR1 is MNHNY and CDR2 SVGAGI (reference sequence). This CDR3 is CASSPNGPDKAYLNQPQHF. The CDR3 DNA reads TGTGCCAGCAGTCCCAATGGGCCGGACAAGGCATATCTCAATCAGCCCCAGCATTTT.

This chain connects TRBV11-1 to TRBJ2-7, with a tentative D call TRBD1 (5 bases). The V gene lost 2 bases and the J gene lost 1 base, with 6 bases spanning the gap. Germline V CDR1 and CDR2: SGHAT, FQDESV (reference sequence). The CDR3 is made up of 13 amino acids. CDR3 protein: CASSLSGSYEQYF. The DNA for the CDR3 is TGTGCCAGCAGCTTATCAGGGTCCTACGAGCAGTACTTC.

This clone has more than one count but fewer than ten. For the CDR3, the DNA is TGTGCCAGCAGTTGGACACGGGATGGCTACACCTTC. It specifies CASSWTRDGYTF. The rearrangement uses TRBV6-6 and TRBJ1-2, with D tentatively TRBD1 (5 bases). Germline values: CDR1 MNHNY, CDR2 SVGAGI (reference sequence). The CDR3 is 12 amino acids. Between the trimmed V and J ends, which lost 4 bases and 6 bases, there was a span of 9 bases.

This clone was picked up a small number of times. The rearrangement joins TRBV12-5 to TRBJ1-1; weak D call: TRBD1 (5 bases). The CDR3 covers 14 residues. Germline-derived CDR1 and CDR2 are LGHNT and FRNRAP. The V end was cut by 3 bases, the J end by 12 bases, with 20 bases between. The CDR3 spells CASGFSPGGGMTFF. The CDR3 region has the DNA TGTGCTAGTGGTTTTTCCCCGGGGGGAGGGATGACTTTCTTT.

There are a few counts of this clone. The chain uses TRBV5-1 and TRBJ1-4; D remains ambiguous. V lost 5 bases, J lost 8 bases, and 16 bases lay in between. CDR3 length equals 14 residues. In germline, CDR1 is SGHRS, CDR2 YFSETQ. The CDR3, as DNA: TGCGCCAGCAGTCTCGAAAGAGGGCCGGAAAAACTGTTTTTT. It yields the protein CASSLERGPEKLFF.

The V call is TRBV10-1, the J call TRBJ2-1; 12 positions match TRBD1. The germline V gene has CDR1 WNHNN and CDR2 SYGVQD (reference sequence). The CDR3 contains 15 residues. V lost 4 bases, J lost 4 bases, and 2 bases stayed unmatched. CDR3 DNA sequence: TGCGCCAGCAGTGGGGGACAGGGGGCTTACAATGAGCAGTTCTTC. Translated, it gives CASSGGQGAYNEQFF.

The rearrangement links TRBV5-1 to TRBJ1-2; D is perhaps TRBD1 (6 bases). The CDR3 sequence is 13 residues long. CDR1 is SGHRS and CDR2 is YFSETQ in the germline V gene. Deletions cut 4 bases from V and 4 bases from J, with 11 bases between. The CDR3 DNA reads as TGCGCCAGCAGCGCAGGGGAATTCTATGGCTACACCTTC. This sequence encodes CASSAGEFYGYTF.

About this clone: Its ends do not fully match the called genes, so a read error is possible. This chain joins TRBV13 and TRBJ2-7; D gene unclear. Germline CDR1 reads PRHDT; CDR2 reads FYEKMQ (reference sequence). The CDR3 totals 13 residues. The CDR3 loop reads CASSPKDVRSLRF. As DNA, the CDR3 is TGTGCCAGCAGCCCCAAAGATGTCAGATCCCTTAGATTC. Filled out from reference TRBV13 and TRBJ2-7, the complete variable domain reads AAGVIQSPRHLIKEKRETATLKCYPIPRHDTVYWYQQGPGQDPQFLISFYEKMQSDKGSIPDRFSAQQFSDYHSELNMSSLELGDSALYFCASSPKDVRSLRFGPGTRLTVT.

This sequence joins TRBV7-6 and TRBJ2-1, with 10 bases fitting TRBD2. CDR1 and CDR2 from the germline V gene are SGHVS and FNYEAQ. After removal of 5 bases from V and 3 bases from J, the junction contained 7 bases not matched to a gene. CDR3 size: 16 residues. In DNA, the CDR3 is TGTGCCAGCAGCCATGGCCCTAGCGGGAGCTACAATGAGCAGTTCTTC. Protein: CASSHGPSGSYNEQFF.

The chain couples TRBV7-9 to TRBJ1-1; D ambiguous. Germline loops: CDR1 SEHNR, CDR2 FQNEAQ (reference sequence). CDR3 size: 13 residues. V was pared by 5 bases and J by 4 bases, with 11 bases between. The CDR3 protein is CASSEGLPTEAFF. DNA for the CDR3: TGTGCCAGCAGCGAAGGTTTGCCCACTGAAGCTTTCTTT.